This T cell receptor (beta chain) was observed in a study of Graves' ophthalmopathy and Graves' hyperthyroidism. This clonotype showed up many times. Its antigen is undetermined. Researchers took RNA transcripts and amplified TCR beta CDR3 regions from them. HTBI primers served in a first-round RT-PCR, which a second-round multiplex PCR followed. TCRdb used MiXCR to reprocess the multiplex PCR reads, holding one entry per CDR3 protein. The data show approximately 210,000 distinct CDR3 sequences, roughly 27% seen once. Clinical symptoms, serum thyroxine, TRAb, thyroid ultrasound and orbital computed tomography determined diagnosis. As the starting material, more than 7.5 ml of fresh peripheral blood yielded the PBMCs. General study points: Most clonotypes expanded in thyroid above 0.001 frequency were present in blood too.

Sequenced sample: peripheral blood. The clonotype originates from a man aged 45-65 years with Graves' ophthalmopathy.

The CDR3: CASSADRTGYREQYF. Here the CDR3 DNA reads TGTGCCAGCAGCGCAGACAGGACAGGGTATCGCGAGCAGTACTTC. This sequence joins TRBV7-2 and TRBJ2-7, with 8 bases aligning to TRBD1. Losses at the gene ends were 5 bases for V and 6 bases for J; bases not matched to a gene: 12. The CDR3 has 15 amino acids. Germline V gene lookup returns CDR1 SGHTA and CDR2 FQGNSA.